The entry that follows covers one TCR beta chain sequence. Its antigen is as yet unknown. The record originates from a study of T cells after posttransplantation cyclophosphamide. Study results and limitations: TRB overlap between skin or GI tissue T cells and blood was limited. Later post-transplant blood repertoires were often dominated by donor CD8+ memory clones. TRB clonality was highly associated with recipient CMV seropositivity and reactivation.

Cyclophosphamide on days +3 and +4 followed busulfan-fludarabine conditioning and a marrow graft. Trimming shortened V by 4 bases and J by 9 bases, and 9 bases separated the two germline ends. The germline gives CDR1 MGHDK, CDR2 SYGVNS. This CDR3 has 11 amino acids. The table came from immunoSEQ multiplex PCR; TCRdb's copy has only in-frame clones and leaves some out. The table includes approximately 40,000 clones, about three quarters detected once. The rearrangement links TRBV25-1 to TRBJ2-5; D not certain. The starting material was CD4+ T cells sorted from blood, obtained around 2,000 days after a stem cell transplant with posttransplant cyclophosphamide. The receptor was derived from a female patient aged 35 to 55 who received an allogeneic stem cell transplant from a related donor, was CMV-positive, and had no GVHD. These T cells may partly come from the graft donor. The CDR3: CASSGLTSQYF. Written as DNA, the CDR3 is TGTGCCAGCAGTGGATTGACATCCCAGTACTTC.